One sample yielded the 21 T cell receptor beta chains listed below, sequenced in a study of T cells after posttransplantation cyclophosphamide. The data were produced by immunoSEQ multiplex PCR, yet TCRdb's version contains in-frame clones alone and is incomplete. This sample shows about 22,000 clones and no singletons; about 4.4% rests with the ten largest. Specimen: PBMCs. The receptors were sampled from a woman aged 45-60 years in good health, CMV-negative, and a related stem cell transplant donor.

This clone was counted many times. The V gene is TRBV19, the J gene TRBJ2-5, with 9 positions matching TRBD1. The assigned J gene may be wrong: the sequence end matches TRBJ2-7 better. The CDR3 has 12 residues. Per the germline V gene, CDR1 is LNHDA and CDR2 is SQIVND (reference sequence). In nucleotides, the CDR3 is TGTGCCAGCCGGGACAGGGAAGACGAGCAGTACTTC. Encoded protein: CASRDREDEQYF.

This clone was seen ten or more times. This rearrangement joins TRBV21-1 to TRBJ1-6. TRBV21-1 is labeled a pseudogene. The CDR3 totals 16 residues. CDR3 amino acids: CASSRGGQADNSPLHF. Written as DNA, the CDR3 is TGTGCCAGCAGCCGGGGTGGGCAGGCCGATAATTCACCCCTCCACTTT.

This clone has at least ten counts. The chain is built from TRBV30 and TRBJ2-7, with TRBD2 matching 8 bases. The CDR3 length is 11 residues. Germline V gene sequence: CDR1 GTSNPN, CDR2 SVGIG (reference sequence). The CDR3 here is CVGGEGGEQYF. DNA of the CDR3: TGTGTCGGGGGGGAGGGCGGAGAGCAGTACTTC.

The genes are TRBV5-1 and TRBJ2-5; 9 bases align to TRBD1. Matching the DNA end better, TRBJ2-7 makes the J call doubtful. In germline, CDR1 is SGHRS, CDR2 YFSETQ. This CDR3 region has 14 residues. As DNA, the CDR3 is TGCGCCAGCAGCACGGGACAGGGTAGGGGCGAGCAGTACTTC. This codes for CASSTGQGRGEQYF.

This clone occurred many times. The rearrangement joins TRBV7-2 to TRBJ1-2, with 7 bases identical to TRBD1. CDR3 length: 16 residues. V gave up 6 bases and J gave up 2 bases; unmatched junction bases: 12. Per germline, CDR1 SGHTA and CDR2 FQGNSA. The CDR3, as DNA: TGTGCCAGCAGTACGGGACAGCGACTTCTAAACTATGGCTACACCTTC. Its protein product is CASSTGQRLLNYGYTF.

This clone was seen at least ten times. The V gene is TRBV27, the J gene TRBJ1-5, with no clear D. In germline, CDR1 is MNHEY, CDR2 SMNVEV (reference sequence). V shed 5 bases and J shed 6 bases, with 11 bases lying between them. The CDR3 is 13 residues long. The CDR3 region has the DNA TGTGCCAGCAGTCCCTCGGGTAGTCAGCCCCAGCATTTT. This sequence encodes CASSPSGSQPQHF.

This clone has a count of ten or more. The chain carries TRBV5-4 and TRBJ1-3; D gene uncertain. The CDR3 consists of 15 residues. Per the germline V gene, CDR1 is SGHNT and CDR2 is YYREEE (reference sequence). V lost 4 bases and J 0 bases, leaving 11 bases between the germline ends. For the CDR3, the DNA is TGTGCCAGCAGCCCCTGGGAGAGCTCTGGAAACACCATATATTTT. As protein: CASSPWESSGNTIYF.

This clone was detected ten times or more. V gene TRBV5-8 combines with J gene TRBJ1-1; no definite D call. Germline V lookup: CDR1 SGHTS, CDR2 YDEGEE. The V and J ends lost 0 bases and 1 base respectively, with 19 bases between them. The CDR3 consists of 18 residues. The CDR3 is CASSLGAPRWIENTEAFF. The CDR3 bases are TGTGCCAGCAGCTTGGGGGCCCCCAGGTGGATTGAGAACACTGAAGCTTTCTTT.

This clone was recorded many times. The rearrangement links TRBV7-6 to TRBJ2-1; the D gene is possibly TRBD2 (5 bases). Looked up from germline, CDR1 is SGHVS and CDR2 is FNYEAQ. The CDR3 consists of 13 residues. V was shortened by 5 bases and J by 10 bases, with 15 bases between the two germline ends. CDR3 region: CASSHLTSNEQFF. CDR3 DNA sequence: TGTGCCAGCAGCCACCTCACTAGTAACGAGCAGTTCTTC.

This clone occurred many times. The J gene is TRBJ2-2, the V gene TRBV6-4; 7 positions agree with TRBD2. V was clipped by 8 bases and J by 4 bases; unmatched bases: 10. Per germline, CDR1 MRHNA and CDR2 SNTAGT. This CDR3 region has 15 residues. In nucleotides, the CDR3 is TGTGCCAGCCGGAGTGGACTAGAAGGCACCGGGGAGCTGTTTTTT. Translation: CASRSGLEGTGELFF.

Ten or more counts support this clone. This chain joins TRBV7-9 and TRBJ1-2; D remains unclear. CDR3 length equals 11 residues. With 6 bases removed from V and 5 bases from J, the gap between germline ends came to 7 bases. Germline CDR1 is SEHNR and CDR2 is FQNEAQ (reference sequence). DNA for the CDR3: TGTGCCAGCAGGTCAGAATATGGCTACACCTTC. It is translated as CASRSEYGYTF.

This clone was recorded many times. V and J are TRBV7-7 and TRBJ2-5; no clear D. Looked up from germline, CDR1 is SSHAT and CDR2 is FNYEAQ (reference sequence). The CDR3 has 15 amino acids. Trimming cost V 0 bases and J 0 bases, with 8 bases left between them. Written as DNA, the CDR3 is TGTGCCAGCAGCTTAGCGCCGGCGGACCAAGAGACCCAGTACTTC. It specifies CASSLAPADQETQYF.

This clone was seen many times. Here the CDR3 DNA reads TGTGCCAGCAGCCGACAGCAAGAGACCCAGTACTTC. Amino acids: CASSRQQETQYF. The chain links TRBV7-9 to TRBJ2-5; D is possibly TRBD1 (5 bases). Germline CDR1 and CDR2: SEHNR and FQNEAQ (reference sequence). With 5 bases removed from V and 2 bases from J, the gap between germline ends came to 6 bases. This CDR3 has 12 residues.

This clone was recorded many times. The chain couples TRBV7-2 to TRBJ2-7; tentative D call: TRBD1 (6 bases). Germline V gives CDR1 SGHTA, CDR2 FQGNSA. This CDR3 is built from 16 residues. V was pared by 5 bases and J by 4 bases, with 21 bases between. CDR3 DNA: TGTGCCAGCAGCCTAACCCCGAGACAGGTCGAATACGAGCAGTACTTC. This encodes CASSLTPRQVEYEQYF.

The sample holds many counts of this clone. At one of its ends the junction is not consistent with the germline gene, which may arise from a read error. The rearrangement links TRBV6-6 to TRBJ2-6, with 9 bases matching TRBD1. The CDR3 is 16 residues long. Germline V CDR1 and CDR2: MNHNY, SVGAGI (reference sequence). The CDR3 nucleotides read TGTGCCAGCGGTTACTGGACAGGGGCTGGGGCCAACGTCCTGACTTTC. Its protein is CASGYWTGAGANVLTF.

There are many counts of this clone. The J gene is TRBJ2-1, the V gene TRBV5-5, with TRBD2 identical over 13 bases. CDR1 and CDR2 from the germline V gene are SGHKS and YYEKEE (reference sequence). With V trimmed by 0 bases and J by 7 bases, 4 bases remained unmatched. The CDR3 extends over 16 amino acids. DNA for the CDR3: TGTGCCAGCAGCTTGGGTCGACTAGCGGGGGGAAATGAGCAGTTCTTC. Translated: CASSLGRLAGGNEQFF.

This clone was counted at least ten times. The V call is TRBV5-6, the J call TRBJ1-6; no firm D call. Germline-derived CDR1 and CDR2 are SGHDT and YYEEEE. The V and J ends lost 0 bases and 9 bases respectively, with 7 bases between them. The CDR3 runs to 13 residues. The DNA of the CDR3 is TGTGCCAGCAGCTTGGGGTCGAGTTCACCCCTCCACTTT. It translates to CASSLGSSSPLHF.

In this sample, this clone turned up many times. CDR3 region: CASSGRDRGLEFHYEQYF. The CDR3 DNA is TGCGCCAGCAGCGGGCGGGACAGGGGTCTCGAATTCCACTACGAGCAGTACTTC. V is TRBV5-1 and J is TRBJ2-7, with 10 bases matching TRBD1. Trimming took 4 bases from V and 3 from J; bases not matched to a gene: 16. Germline values: CDR1 SGHRS, CDR2 YFSETQ. The CDR3 has 18 amino acids.

There are many counts of this clone. The rearrangement uses TRBV7-2 and TRBJ2-1; 8 nucleotides agree with TRBD2. Trimming at V came to 3 bases and at J to 4 bases, leaving 8 bases not matched to a gene. CDR1 and CDR2 (germline): SGHTA, FQGNSA. There are 16 residues in the CDR3. The CDR3 nucleotides read TGTGCCAGCAGCTTCCGGGGGGGGCATTCATACAATGAGCAGTTCTTC. Translated: CASSFRGGHSYNEQFF. Variable domain in full (rest from reference TRBV7-2 and TRBJ2-1): GAGVSQSPSNKVTEKGKDVELRCDPISGHTALYWYRQSLGQGLEFLIYFQGNSAPDKSGLPSDRFSAERTGGSVSTLTIQRTQQEDSAVYLCASSFRGGHSYNEQFFGPGTRLTVL.

This clone was seen ten or more times. CDR3 sequence: CASSPRTGKIAKNIQYF. The CDR3 DNA follows: TGTGCCAGCAGCCCCAGGACAGGGAAGATAGCCAAAAACATTCAGTACTTC. This chain links TRBV7-9 with TRBJ2-4; 8 bases align to TRBD1. The CDR3 is 17 amino acids. Germline-derived CDR1 and CDR2 are SEHNR and FQNEAQ (reference sequence). The J segment lost 0 bases and the V segment lost 5 bases, leaving 9 bases of the junction unmatched.

In its sample, this clone was seen many times. The V and J genes are TRBV9 and TRBJ2-1, with TRBD2 as a possible D gene (6 bases). CDR3 size: 14 residues. Deletions cut 9 bases from V and 6 bases from J, with 19 bases between. Looked up from germline, CDR1 is SGDLS and CDR2 is YYNGEE. CDR3 DNA sequence: TGTGCCATCCCACCCGGGGGTAGAAGCAATGAGCAGTTCTTC. Protein sequence: CAIPPGGRSNEQFF.